Below, 20 T cell receptor beta chains from the same sample are listed, as sequenced in a study of CD8 T cells in Susac syndrome. The RNA input was about 0.5 to 1 ug, and it was reverse transcribed with random hexamers. TCRdb redid the calling of the immunoSEQ multiplex PCR reads with MiXCR, one entry per CDR3 protein. The sample lists about 280,000 distinct CDR3 sequences, about 85% occurring once. The material sequenced was CD8+ T cells from PBMCs. The receptors here all came from a human donor with multiple sclerosis.

The chain links TRBV14 to TRBJ1-2, with D perhaps TRBD1 (5 bases). The CDR3 totals 13 residues. V lost 0 bases, J lost 8 bases, and 10 bases lay in between. CDR1 and CDR2 from the germline V gene are SGHDN and FVKESK. CDR3 in amino acids: CASSQDWGGGYTF. The CDR3 region has the DNA TGTGCCAGCAGCCAAGATTGGGGCGGCGGCTACACCTTC.

The genes are TRBV9 and TRBJ2-7; the D gene could be TRBD1 or TRBD2 (5 bases each). The CDR3 contains 14 residues. The germline V gene has CDR1 SGDLS and CDR2 YYNGEE. The germline V and J ends were trimmed by 3 bases and 0 bases, with 10 bases remaining between them. The CDR3 bases are TGTGCCAGCAGCGCCGGGACGGACTCCTACGAGCAGTACTTC. Its protein is CASSAGTDSYEQYF.

J is TRBJ1-1 and V is TRBV7-6, with D unclear. The CDR3 consists of 12 residues. V was pared by 5 bases and J by 6 bases, with 10 bases between. The germline CDR1 and CDR2 sequences are SGHVS and FNYEAQ. CDR3 protein: CASSPGGAEAFF. Written as DNA, the CDR3 is TGTGCCAGCAGCCCGGGCGGGGCTGAAGCTTTCTTT.

The chain joins TRBV28 to TRBJ1-1; 8 bases line up with TRBD1. Germline V gives CDR1 MDHEN, CDR2 SYDVKM. Trimming removed 6 bases from V and 0 bases from J; junction bases left unmatched: 0. The CDR3 length is 13 residues. The CDR3 DNA sequence: TGTGCCAGCAGGACAGGGGTGAACACTGAAGCTTTCTTT. Protein: CASRTGVNTEAFF.

The chain uses TRBV6-6 and TRBJ1-4, with 9 bases aligning to TRBD1. The germline gives CDR1 MNHNY, CDR2 SVGAGI (reference sequence). The CDR3 totals 15 residues. V shed 5 bases, J shed 4 bases, and the junction held 5 bases outside the gene matches. The CDR3 protein is CASSLRTGVNEKLFF. CDR3 nucleotides: TGTGCCAGCAGTCTAAGGACAGGGGTTAATGAAAAACTGTTTTTT.

In this sample, this clonotype turned up once. V and J are TRBV10-2 and TRBJ2-7; D is tentatively TRBD1 or TRBD2 (5 bases each). The CDR3 spans 16 residues. Germline CDR1 reads WSHSY; CDR2 reads SAAADI. The V gene lost 3 bases and the J gene lost 0 bases, with 15 bases spanning the gap. In DNA form, the CDR3 reads TGCGCCAGCAGTGAAGGCCCCAGGGAGAGCTCCTACGAGCAGTACTTC. As protein: CASSEGPRESSYEQYF.

The rearrangement joins TRBV11-3 to TRBJ2-1; no clear D. The CDR3 is 15 residues long. CDR1 SGHNT and CDR2 YENEEA come from the germline V gene. With 5 bases removed from V and 4 bases from J, the gap between germline ends came to 15 bases. CDR3 nucleotide sequence: TGTGCCAGCAGCCCCCGGTGGGTTCTTTACAATGAGCAGTTCTTC. Its translation: CASSPRWVLYNEQFF. Full variable domain (rest looked up from reference TRBV11-3 and TRBJ2-1): EAGVVQSPRYKIIEKKQPVAFWCNPISGHNTLYWYLQNLGQGPELLIRYENEEAVDDSQLPKDRFSAERLKGVDSTLKIQPAELGDSAVYLCASSPRWVLYNEQFFGPGTRLTVL.

The count of this clonotype is one. The gene calls are TRBV28 and TRBJ2-1; a weak D match, TRBD2 (6 bases). Trimming pared 2 bases from V and 2 bases from J, leaving 10 bases between. There are 15 residues in the CDR3. Germline values: CDR1 MDHEN, CDR2 SYDVKM. CDR3 coding DNA: TGTGCCAGCAGTTTAGGAGGGATACCCTACAATGAGCAGTTCTTC. Protein: CASSLGGIPYNEQFF.

The V call is TRBV6-5, the J call TRBJ2-3; 8 bases agree with TRBD1. The CDR3 has 15 residues. V dropped 5 bases and J dropped 0; count of bases not matched to a gene: 4. CDR1 and CDR2 (germline): MNHEY, SVGAGI. CDR3 in amino acids: CASSPGQGSTDTQYF. CDR3 in DNA: TGTGCCAGCAGTCCTGGACAGGGTAGCACAGATACGCAGTATTTT.

The chain carries TRBV12-3 or TRBV12-4 and TRBJ1-1; D call uncertain. Trimming left V 6 bases short and J 3 bases short, with 14 bases between. The CDR3 is made up of 14 amino acids. The CDR3 reads CASRSRVYDTEAFF. The CDR3 DNA follows: TGTGCCAGCAGGTCCCGGGTGTACGACACTGAAGCTTTCTTT.

The genes are TRBV4-1 and TRBJ2-7, with 10 bases aligning to TRBD2. The CDR3 sequence is 16 residues long. Germline V gene sequence: CDR1 MGHRA, CDR2 YSYEKL. Trimming took 3 bases from V and 2 from J; bases not matched to a gene: 7. CDR3 region: CASSHQGAGGTYEQYF. The CDR3 bases are TGCGCCAGCAGCCACCAGGGAGCGGGAGGGACCTACGAGCAGTACTTC.

J is TRBJ2-7 and V is TRBV5-4; no definite D call. Germline lookup yields CDR1 SGHNT and CDR2 YYREEE (reference sequence). The CDR3 loop spans 14 amino acids. Between the trimmed V and J ends, which lost 2 bases and 0 bases, there was a span of 9 bases. CDR3 region: CASSLGETSYEQYF. The CDR3 DNA follows: TGTGCCAGCAGCTTAGGCGAGACCTCCTACGAGCAGTACTTC.

The CDR3 DNA follows: TGTGCCAGCAGCCCGAACAGGGGAGGAGGTAATCAGCCCCAGCATTTT. Its protein is CASSPNRGGGNQPQHF. V usage is TRBV27 and J usage is TRBJ1-5, with 7 bases that match TRBD1. Losses at the gene ends were 6 bases for V and 4 bases for J; bases not matched to a gene: 12. CDR3 size: 16 residues. The germline CDR1 and CDR2 sequences are MNHEY and SMNVEV (reference sequence).

The J gene is TRBJ2-1, the V gene TRBV4-2; 8 bases map to TRBD2. J lost 4 bases, V lost 4 bases, and 9 bases had no gene match. Germline V CDR1 and CDR2: LGHNA, YNFKEQ. The CDR3 loop spans 16 amino acids. The CDR3 nucleotides are TGTGCCAGCAGCCCCGCGAGACTAGCGACATACAATGAGCAGTTCTTC. Residues: CASSPARLATYNEQFF.

The chain joins TRBV9 to TRBJ2-5, with D hard to call. V shed 0 bases and J shed 4 bases, with 7 bases lying between them. Per germline, CDR1 SGDLS and CDR2 YYNGEE. The CDR3 length is 13 residues. DNA of the CDR3: TGTGCCAGCAGCGTAGATAGTAGAGAGACCCAGTACTTC. It codes for CASSVDSRETQYF.

The sample holds one count of this clonotype. The gene calls are TRBV24-1 and TRBJ2-5; the D gene is possibly TRBD2 (6 bases). CDR1 and CDR2 (germline): KGHDR, SFDVKD. V was trimmed by 0 bases and J by 3 bases, leaving 16 bases between them. CDR3 length: 17 amino acids. DNA of the CDR3: TGTGCCACCAGTGATTTGATGGGCAGCGGGTCAAAAGAGACCCAGTACTTC. Its translation is CATSDLMGSGSKETQYF.

This chain links TRBV9 with TRBJ2-7, with 8 bases lining up with TRBD2. The CDR3 is 16 residues long. V lost 3 bases to trimming and J lost 2 bases; unmatched junction nucleotides: 10. CDR1 is SGDLS, CDR2 YYNGEE, per germline. CDR3 sequence reads: CASSDLPGLDTYEQYF. DNA for the CDR3: TGTGCCAGCAGCGATCTACCGGGACTAGACACCTACGAGCAGTACTTC.

This clonotype was observed once. This CDR3 is CASSYSQGTVAYEQYF. In DNA, the CDR3 is TGTGCCAGCAGTTACTCTCAGGGGACAGTCGCCTACGAGCAGTACTTC. The chain links TRBV6-5 to TRBJ2-7, with 7 nucleotides matching TRBD1. The germline gives CDR1 MNHEY, CDR2 SVGAGI. CDR3 length equals 16 residues. After removal of 0 bases from V and 2 bases from J, the junction contained 7 bases not matched to a gene.

CDR3 DNA sequence: TGTGCCAGCAGAGAGACCGACGGCACAGATACGCAGTATTTT. Translated: CASRETDGTDTQYF. The chain couples TRBV9 to TRBJ2-3; no clear D. The CDR3 is 14 amino acids. Germline V CDR1 and CDR2: SGDLS, YYNGEE. V was clipped by 5 bases and J by 1 base, with 11 bases between them.

The J gene is TRBJ2-7, the V gene TRBV2; TRBD1 matches at 10 bases. CDR1 is SNHLY and CDR2 is FYNNEI in the germline V gene. CDR3 length: 13 residues. The junction had 6 bases not matched to a gene; V was cut back by 10 bases and J by 3 bases. The CDR3 is CAIAGTGDYEQYF. DNA of the CDR3: TGTGCCATCGCCGGGACAGGGGACTACGAGCAGTACTTC.